This is a list of T cell receptor beta chains from one sample in a study of blood T cell repertoires in COVID-19. This table comes from immunoSEQ multiplex PCR, and its TCRdb copy is limited to in-frame clones, with some not included. The data show 200,000 to 250,000 clones, roughly 76% seen once. The specimen sequenced was peripheral blood. The receptors were gathered from a woman older than 75 with COVID-19, enrolled during active disease. Both conserved end residues are part of each CDR3. D genes are given only for firm matches. The size entry is marked missing in some rows and otherwise reads once, few, many or a size class.

>TRBV28|TRBJ1-1|NA|TRBD1
CASVGRGLLNTEAFF
TGTGCCAGTGTAGGCAGGGGGCTATTGAACACTGAAGCTTTCTTT
>TRBV5-4|TRBJ2-3|once|NA
CASSLAGTDTQYF
TGTGCCAGCAGCTTGGCTGGCACAGATACGCAGTATTTT
>TRBV12-5|TRBJ2-5|NA|TRBD1
CASGLQGAQETQYF
TGTGCTAGTGGGCTTCAGGGGGCTCAAGAGACCCAGTACTTC
>TRBV19|TRBJ1-1|NA|NA
CASSIRAGVPEAFF
TGTGCCAGTAGTATTAGGGCGGGGGTCCCTGAAGCTTTCTTT
>TRBV7-9|TRBJ2-5|NA|TRBD1
CASSRIGQGLLETQYF
TGTGCCAGCAGCCGTATTGGACAGGGGTTGTTAGAGACCCAGTACTTC
>TRBV5-1|TRBJ2-7|NA|NA
CASSLVADTYEQYF
TGCGCCAGCAGCTTGGTGGCAGATACCTACGAGCAGTACTTC
>TRBV2|TRBJ1-1|NA|NA
CASSWTDMNTEAFF
TGTGCCAGCAGTTGGACAGATATGAACACTGAAGCTTTCTTT
>TRBV7-9|TRBJ2-3|NA|TRBD2
CASSLGRAGSTDTQYF
TGTGCCAGCAGCTTAGGAAGAGCGGGAAGCACAGATACGCAGTATTTT
>TRBV7-9|TRBJ2-6|NA|TRBD1
CASSGGRDRVDSGANVLTF
TGTGCCAGCAGCGGGGGTCGAGACAGGGTAGACTCTGGGGCCAACGTCCTGACTTTC
>TRBV19|TRBJ2-5|few|NA
CASRAGETQYF
TGTGCCAGTAGGGCAGGGGAGACCCAGTACTTC
>TRBV15|TRBJ2-5|NA|NA
CATSRVGGLETQYF
TGTGCCACCAGCAGAGTGGGGGGGCTGGAGACCCAGTACTTC
>TRBV29-1|TRBJ1-2|NA|NA
CSVELGYGYTF
TGCAGCGTTGAGCTCGGTTATGGCTACACCTTC
>TRBV7-9|TRBJ1-4|NA|TRBD1
CASSYRGGGEKLFF
TGTGCCAGCAGCTACAGGGGTGGGGGTGAAAAACTGTTTTTT
>TRBV5-1|TRBJ2-2|once|NA
CASSLGGLNTGELFF
TGCGCCAGCAGCTTGGGCGGTCTGAACACCGGGGAGCTGTTTTTT
>TRBV4-2|TRBJ2-7|NA|NA
CASSRTASSYEQYF
TGTGCCAGCAGCCGGACAGCCAGCTCCTACGAGCAGTACTTC
>TRBV6-5|TRBJ1-5|once|NA
CASSYAGRGNQPQHF
TGTGCCAGCAGTTATGCGGGTCGGGGCAATCAGCCCCAGCATTTT
>TRBV7-2|TRBJ2-2|NA|TRBD2
CASSSGLLAGEELFF
TGTGCCAGCAGCTCCGGGCTACTAGCGGGGGAGGAGCTGTTTTTT
>TRBV7-9|TRBJ1-6|NA|TRBD1
CASREWVGTGNNSPLHF
TGTGCCAGCAGGGAGTGGGTCGGGACAGGGAATAATTCACCCCTCCACTTT
>TRBV5-5|TRBJ1-5|NA|NA
CASSYGRDQPQHF
TGTGCCAGCAGCTATGGGAGGGATCAGCCCCAGCATTTT
>TRBV6-5|TRBJ2-1|NA|TRBD1
CASRTGSGGRNEQFF
TGTGCCAGCAGGACTGGGTCAGGGGGCAGGAATGAGCAGTTCTTC
>TRBV7-6|TRBJ2-7|NA|TRBD1
CASADRVAYEQYF
TGTGCCAGCGCGGACAGGGTCGCCTACGAGCAGTACTTC
>TRBV5-5|TRBJ2-6|NA|NA
CASQGGASSGANVLTF
TGTGCCTCGCAAGGGGGAGCAAGCTCTGGGGCCAACGTCCTGACTTTC
>TRBV6-1|TRBJ2-1|NA|NA
CASSEVWGEADEQFF
TGTGCCAGCAGTGAAGTATGGGGGGAGGCGGATGAGCAGTTCTTC
>TRBV6-6|TRBJ1-2|few|TRBD1
CASSWGAGTANYGYTF
TGTGCCAGCAGTTGGGGGGCTGGGACAGCAAACTATGGCTACACCTTC
>TRBV9|TRBJ2-1|NA|TRBD2
CASSGTSGGNEQFF
TGTGCCAGCAGCGGGACTAGCGGGGGAAATGAGCAGTTCTTC
>TRBV7-7|TRBJ2-3|once|TRBD2
CASSLSGGAADTQYF
TGTGCTAGCAGCCTAAGCGGGGGGGCCGCAGATACGCAGTATTTT
>TRBV19|TRBJ1-2|NA|NA
CASSKGREAYGYTF
TGTGCCAGTAGTAAAGGAAGGGAGGCCTATGGCTACACCTTC
>TRBV9|TRBJ1-2|few|TRBD1
CASSVDPGTGINYGYTF
TGTGCCAGCAGCGTAGATCCCGGGACAGGGATTAACTATGGCTACACCTTC
>TRBV28|TRBJ2-1|few|TRBD2
CASSLWGSGSGNEQFF
TGTGCCAGCAGTTTATGGGGGAGCGGGAGTGGCAATGAGCAGTTCTTC
>TRBV7-9|TRBJ1-6|NA|TRBD1
CASSPTGDSPLHF
TGTGCCAGCAGCCCTACAGGGGATTCACCCCTCCACTTT
>TRBV5-1|TRBJ1-6|NA|NA
CASSDPQSNSPLHF
TGCGCCAGCAGCGATCCACAGAGTAATTCACCCCTCCACTTT
>TRBV30|TRBJ1-1|once|NA
CAWDPNRSPKRNTEAFF
TGTGCCTGGGATCCAAACAGGTCCCCCAAGCGGAACACTGAAGCTTTCTTT
>TRBV5-1|TRBJ2-7|once|NA
CASSLGGGTYEQYF
TGCGCCAGCAGCTTAGGGGGTGGGACCTACGAGCAGTACTTC
>TRBV27|TRBJ1-2|NA|NA
CASSLFPYQGIGYTF
TGTGCCAGCAGTTTATTCCCTTACCAGGGGATCGGCTACACCTTC
>TRBV7-2|TRBJ2-3|NA|NA
CASSLGLFTDTQYF
TGTGCCAGCAGCTTAGGACTGTTCACAGATACGCAGTATTTT
>TRBV27|TRBJ1-5|NA|NA
CASSFYPLPGRNQPQHF
TGTGCCAGCAGCTTTTATCCGCTCCCAGGTCGCAATCAGCCCCAGCATTTT
>TRBV13|TRBJ2-3|few|NA
CASSPLRTDTQYF
TGTGCCAGCAGCCCCCTCCGCACAGATACGCAGTATTTT
>TRBV11-2|TRBJ2-7|NA|NA
CASSSPRTSDEQYF
TGTGCCAGCAGCTCCCCTAGAACGTCGGACGAGCAGTACTTC
>TRBV18|TRBJ1-2|NA|TRBD1
CASSPWGQGASYGYTF
TGTGCCAGCTCCCCTTGGGGACAGGGGGCTAGCTATGGCTACACCTTC
>TRBV6-5|TRBJ1-2|NA|NA
CASFTQGGVNYGYTF
TGTGCCAGCTTCACCCAGGGAGGGGTAAACTATGGCTACACCTTC
>TRBV3-1/TRBV3-2|TRBJ2-3|NA|TRBD2
CASSQTSGATQYF
TGTGCCAGCAGCCAGACTAGCGGGGCTACGCAGTATTTT
>TRBV27|TRBJ2-3|once|TRBD2
CASSLISGGRLGTQYF
TGTGCCAGCAGTTTAATTAGCGGGGGCCGGCTGGGGACGCAGTATTTT
>TRBV24-1|TRBJ2-4|NA|TRBD1
CATSDSGQGEDIQYF
TGTGCCACCAGTGATTCCGGACAGGGGGAGGACATTCAGTACTTC
>TRBV24-1|TRBJ1-2|NA|NA
CATQDSSNYGYTF
TGTGCCACGCAGGACTCATCTAACTATGGCTACACCTTC
>TRBV19|TRBJ1-1|NA|NA
CASSTRGGEAFF
TGTGCCAGTAGTACCCGGGGGGGCGAAGCTTTCTTT
>TRBV30|TRBJ1-5|NA|TRBD1
CAWRQGLDQPQHF
TGTGCCTGGAGACAGGGGTTGGATCAGCCCCAGCATTTT
>TRBV28|TRBJ2-3|NA|NA
CASSLFADTQYF
TGTGCCAGCAGTTTATTTGCGGATACGCAGTATTTT
>TRBV5-5|TRBJ1-1|NA|NA
CASSLGGARRTEAFF
TGTGCCAGCAGTCTAGGAGGGGCCCGGAGGACTGAAGCTTTCTTT
>TRBV27|TRBJ2-1|few|NA
CASSFISGARLDNEQFF
TGTGCCAGCAGTTTTATAAGTGGGGCTAGGTTGGACAATGAGCAGTTCTTC
>TRBV10-3|TRBJ2-3|once|NA
CAIGPQLTSTDTQYF
TGTGCCATTGGTCCCCAGTTGACTAGCACAGATACGCAGTATTTT
>TRBV9|TRBJ1-1|NA|NA
CASSVEGATEAFF
TGTGCCAGCAGCGTAGAAGGGGCCACTGAAGCTTTCTTT
>TRBV28|TRBJ1-1|NA|NA
CASSPAVAPNF
TGTGCCAGCAGCCCTGCAGTGGCCCCGAACTTT
>TRBV4-3|TRBJ2-7|NA|NA
CASSSQTGSHEQYF
TGCGCCAGCAGCTCCCAGACAGGATCACACGAGCAGTACTTC
>TRBV18|TRBJ1-1|few|TRBD1
CASSPQGVGNTEAFF
TGTGCCAGCTCACCTCAGGGGGTGGGGAACACTGAAGCTTTCTTT
>TRBV5-4|TRBJ1-1|NA|NA
CASSSGGRGNTEAFF
TGTGCCAGCAGCTCCGGGGGGAGGGGGAACACTGAAGCTTTCTTT
>TRBV19|TRBJ1-2|few|NA
CASSMTAQGLWNYGYTF
TGTGCCAGTAGTATGACGGCTCAGGGGCTCTGGAACTATGGCTACACCTTC
>TRBV10-1|TRBJ1-5|NA|NA
CASSESLNQPQHF
TGCGCCAGCAGTGAGTCCTTGAATCAGCCCCAGCATTTT
>TRBV7-9|TRBJ1-5|NA|NA
CASSSRGANYRVRNQPQHF
TGTGCCAGCAGCTCCCGAGGTGCCAATTACAGGGTCCGCAATCAGCCCCAGCATTTT
>TRBV28|TRBJ2-3|once|TRBD2
CASSPTSGAASDTQYF
TGTGCCAGCAGTCCGACTAGCGGGGCCGCTTCTGATACGCAGTATTTT